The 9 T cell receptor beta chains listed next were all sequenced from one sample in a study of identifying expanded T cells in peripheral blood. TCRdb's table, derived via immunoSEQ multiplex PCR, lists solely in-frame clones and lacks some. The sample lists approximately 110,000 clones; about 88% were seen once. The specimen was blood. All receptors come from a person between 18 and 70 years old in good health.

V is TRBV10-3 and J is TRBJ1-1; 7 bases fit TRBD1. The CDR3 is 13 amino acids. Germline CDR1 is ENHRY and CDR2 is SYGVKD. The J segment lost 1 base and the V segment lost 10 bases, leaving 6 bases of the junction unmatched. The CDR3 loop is CATGRTGNTEAFF. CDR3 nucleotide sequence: TGTGCCACCGGGCGGACAGGGAACACTGAAGCTTTCTTT.

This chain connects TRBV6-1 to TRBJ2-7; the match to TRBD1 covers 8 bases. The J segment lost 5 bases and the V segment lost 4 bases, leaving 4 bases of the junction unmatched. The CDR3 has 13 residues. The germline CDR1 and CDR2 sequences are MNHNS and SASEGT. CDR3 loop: CASSGTGLNEQYF. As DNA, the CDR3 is TGTGCCAGCAGTGGGACAGGGTTGAACGAGCAGTACTTC.

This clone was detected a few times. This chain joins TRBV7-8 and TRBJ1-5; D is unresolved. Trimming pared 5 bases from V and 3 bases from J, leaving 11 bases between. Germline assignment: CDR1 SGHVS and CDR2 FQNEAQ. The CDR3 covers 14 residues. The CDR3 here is CASSLDFINQPQHF. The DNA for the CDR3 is TGTGCCAGCAGCCTCGACTTCATCAATCAGCCCCAGCATTTT.

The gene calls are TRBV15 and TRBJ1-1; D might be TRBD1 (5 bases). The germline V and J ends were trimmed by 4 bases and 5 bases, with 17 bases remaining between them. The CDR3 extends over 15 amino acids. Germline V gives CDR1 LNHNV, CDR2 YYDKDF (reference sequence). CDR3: CATSIPGRRGTEAFF. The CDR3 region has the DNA TGTGCCACCAGCATCCCGGGGCGAAGGGGAACTGAAGCTTTCTTT.

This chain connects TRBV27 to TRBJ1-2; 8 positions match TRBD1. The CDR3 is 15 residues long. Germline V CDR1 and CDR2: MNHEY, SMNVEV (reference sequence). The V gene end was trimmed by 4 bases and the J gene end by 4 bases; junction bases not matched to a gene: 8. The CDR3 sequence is CASSSIYRGVYGYTF. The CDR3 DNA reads TGTGCCAGCAGTTCGATTTACAGGGGGGTCTATGGCTACACCTTC.

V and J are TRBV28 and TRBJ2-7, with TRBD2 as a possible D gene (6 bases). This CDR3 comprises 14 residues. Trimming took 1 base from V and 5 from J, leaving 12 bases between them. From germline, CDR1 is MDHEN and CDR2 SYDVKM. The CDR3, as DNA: TGTGCCAGCAGTTTATCGGGACTCAGGAACGAGCAGTACTTC. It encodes CASSLSGLRNEQYF.

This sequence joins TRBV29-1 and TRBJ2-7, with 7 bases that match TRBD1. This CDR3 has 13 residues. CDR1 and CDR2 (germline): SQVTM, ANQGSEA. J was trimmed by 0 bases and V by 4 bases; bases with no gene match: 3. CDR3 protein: CSVARGHSYEQYF. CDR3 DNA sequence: TGCAGCGTTGCGAGGGGGCACTCCTACGAGCAGTACTTC.

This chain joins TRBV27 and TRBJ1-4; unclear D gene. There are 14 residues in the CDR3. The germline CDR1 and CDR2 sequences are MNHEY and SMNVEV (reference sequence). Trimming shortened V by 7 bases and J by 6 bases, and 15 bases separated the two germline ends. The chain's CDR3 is CASTSLGDDEKLFF. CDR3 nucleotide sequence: TGTGCCAGCACCTCTCTCGGGGATGATGAAAAACTGTTTTTT.

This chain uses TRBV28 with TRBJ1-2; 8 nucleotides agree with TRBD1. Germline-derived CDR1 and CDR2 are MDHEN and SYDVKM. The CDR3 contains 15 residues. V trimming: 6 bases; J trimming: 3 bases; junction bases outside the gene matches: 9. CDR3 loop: CASSREDRVDYGYTF. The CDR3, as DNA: TGTGCCAGCAGCCGGGAGGACAGGGTGGACTATGGCTACACCTTC.